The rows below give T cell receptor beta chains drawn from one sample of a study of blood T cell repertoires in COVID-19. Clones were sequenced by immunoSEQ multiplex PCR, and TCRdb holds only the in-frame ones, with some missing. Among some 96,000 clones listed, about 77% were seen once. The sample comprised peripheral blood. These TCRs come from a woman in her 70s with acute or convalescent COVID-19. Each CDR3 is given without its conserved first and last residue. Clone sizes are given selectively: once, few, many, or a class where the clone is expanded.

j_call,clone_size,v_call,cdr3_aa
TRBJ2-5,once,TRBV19,ASSIKSQGWTEGAQY
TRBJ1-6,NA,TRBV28,ASRIGLGNSPLH
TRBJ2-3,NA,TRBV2,ASSPLAGGPGGTDTQY
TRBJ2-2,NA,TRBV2,ASSVSLRRGGPNTGELF
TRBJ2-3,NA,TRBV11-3,ASSSGTGDTDTQY
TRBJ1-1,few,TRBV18,ASSPPSGGNTEAF
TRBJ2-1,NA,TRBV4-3,ASSQAPAGGYNEQF
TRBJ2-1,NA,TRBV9,ASSFSGGASNEQF
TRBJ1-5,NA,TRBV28,ASRDRQPHQPQH
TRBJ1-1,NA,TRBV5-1,ASSLASGGRTEAF
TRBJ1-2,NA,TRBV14,ASSLDRVSYT
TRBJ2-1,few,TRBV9,ASSHREGNEQF
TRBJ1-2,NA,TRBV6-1,ASSDTGDFVYGYT
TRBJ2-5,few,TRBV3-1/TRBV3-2,ASVDRIQETQY
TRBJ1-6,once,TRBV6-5,ASTTGGIVSPLH
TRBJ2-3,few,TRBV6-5,ASRSGADTQY
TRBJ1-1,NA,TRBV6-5,ASSPPTGRIDEAF
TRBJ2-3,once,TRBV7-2,ASSFGGEYTDTQY